Presented here are 9 T cell receptor beta chains from one specimen sequenced in a study of blood T cell repertoires in COVID-19. Assay used: immunoSEQ multiplex PCR; TCRdb lists only in-frame clones, some missing. In the table there are roughly 150,000 clones, 80% to 85% of which are singletons. The source material was PBMCs or T cells enriched from blood (not recorded which). Receptors originate from a woman in her forties or fifties who had recovered from COVID-19.

The chain joins TRBV27 to TRBJ2-7, with 9 bases fitting TRBD2. There are 14 residues in the CDR3. The V and J ends lost 4 bases and 1 base, in that order; junction bases with no gene match: 2. Germline loops: CDR1 MNHEY, CDR2 SMNVEV (reference sequence). The CDR3 is CASSSGLASYEQYF. CDR3 nucleotides: TGTGCCAGCAGTTCAGGACTAGCGTCCTACGAGCAGTACTTC.

The chain is built from TRBV19 and TRBJ2-5; D possibly corresponds to TRBD1 (5 bases). The germline V gene encodes CDR1 LNHDA and CDR2 SQIVND (reference sequence). V was trimmed by 5 bases and J by 4 bases, leaving 14 bases between them. This CDR3 is built from 14 residues. The CDR3 DNA reads as TGTGCCAGTAGTCTGGGGCTTATTGGAGAGACCCAGTACTTC. Protein: CASSLGLIGETQYF.

The gene calls are TRBV7-9 and TRBJ2-7, with D perhaps matching TRBD1 (5 bases). There are 12 residues in the CDR3. V lost 1 base and J 6 bases, leaving 7 bases between the germline ends. The germline CDR1 and CDR2 sequences are SEHNR and FQNEAQ (reference sequence). The CDR3 DNA reads TGTGCCAGCAGCTTAGAAGGGGCCGAGCAGTACTTC. As protein: CASSLEGAEQYF.

This clone was detected a few times. The V call is TRBV7-9, the J call TRBJ2-1; 8 bases fit TRBD2. Germline loops: CDR1 SEHNR, CDR2 FQNEAQ (reference sequence). The length of the CDR3 is 15 residues. The trim removed 5 bases at V and 2 bases at J, leaving 5 bases unmatched. CDR3 amino acids: CASSQGLVTYNEQFF. CDR3 nucleotides: TGTGCCAGCAGCCAGGGACTAGTTACCTACAATGAGCAGTTCTTC.

This clone was picked up one time. The CDR3 spells CASSLVASRQETQYF. CDR3 nucleotide sequence: TGTGCCAGCAGCTTAGTTGCCTCTCGGCAAGAGACCCAGTACTTC. The genes are TRBV7-2 and TRBJ2-5; D remains ambiguous. The CDR3 loop spans 15 amino acids. The V gene lost 1 base and the J gene lost 2 bases, with 11 bases spanning the gap. The germline gives CDR1 SGHTA, CDR2 FQGNSA.

The chain has TRBV3-1 (or the pseudogene TRBV3-2) and TRBJ1-2; possibly TRBD1 for D (5 bases). The germline V gene encodes CDR1 LGHDT and CDR2 YNNKEL (reference sequence). Trimming shortened V by 5 bases and J by 8 bases, and 12 bases separated the two germline ends. The CDR3 is 12 residues long. CDR3 residues: CASSAPGSGYTF. For the CDR3, the DNA is TGTGCCAGCAGCGCTCCAGGGTCCGGCTACACCTTC.

In this sample, this clone turned up once. The J gene is TRBJ2-1, the V gene TRBV5-1; 8 bases agree with TRBD1. Trimming took 1 base from V and 3 from J; bases not matched to a gene: 3. The V gene's germline CDR1 is SGHRS and CDR2 YFSETQ. The CDR3 is made up of 15 amino acids. The CDR3 loop reads CASSLQGAGYNEQFF. DNA of the CDR3: TGCGCCAGCAGCTTGCAGGGGGCGGGCTACAATGAGCAGTTCTTC.

J is TRBJ2-1 and V is TRBV29-1; D gene unclear. The CDR3 has 12 amino acids. The V and J ends lost 2 bases and 9 bases respectively, with 11 bases between them. Germline V gene sequence: CDR1 SQVTM, CDR2 ANQGSEA. CDR3 sequence reads: CSVEHRVSEQFF. In DNA, the CDR3 is TGCAGCGTTGAACACAGAGTGAGTGAGCAGTTCTTC.

The chain links TRBV5-1 to TRBJ2-5; 12 bases align to TRBD2. V lost 4 bases to trimming and J lost 5 bases; unmatched junction nucleotides: 9. CDR1 and CDR2 from the germline V gene are SGHRS and YFSETQ. CDR3 length: 16 amino acids. CDR3 nucleotides: TGCGCCAGCAGCCAGACAGGGACTAGCGGGCTGGAGACCCAGTACTTC. It yields the protein CASSQTGTSGLETQYF.